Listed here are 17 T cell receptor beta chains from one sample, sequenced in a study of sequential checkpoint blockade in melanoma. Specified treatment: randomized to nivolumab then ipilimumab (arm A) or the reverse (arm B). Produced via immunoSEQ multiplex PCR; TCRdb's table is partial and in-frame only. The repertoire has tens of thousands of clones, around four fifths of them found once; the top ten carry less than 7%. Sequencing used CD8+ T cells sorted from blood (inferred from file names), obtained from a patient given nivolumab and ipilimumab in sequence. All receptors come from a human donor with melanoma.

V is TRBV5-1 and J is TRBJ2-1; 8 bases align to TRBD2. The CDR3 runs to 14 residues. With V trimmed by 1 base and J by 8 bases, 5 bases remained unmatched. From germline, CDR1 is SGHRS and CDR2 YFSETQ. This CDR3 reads CASSLSSGNYEQFF. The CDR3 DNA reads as TGCGCCAGCAGCTTGAGTAGCGGGAACTATGAGCAGTTCTTC.

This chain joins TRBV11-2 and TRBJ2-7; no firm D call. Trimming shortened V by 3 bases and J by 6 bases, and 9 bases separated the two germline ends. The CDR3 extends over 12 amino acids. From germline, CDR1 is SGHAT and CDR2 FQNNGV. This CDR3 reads CASSLSHPEQYF. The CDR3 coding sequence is TGTGCCAGCAGCTTGAGCCACCCCGAGCAGTACTTC.

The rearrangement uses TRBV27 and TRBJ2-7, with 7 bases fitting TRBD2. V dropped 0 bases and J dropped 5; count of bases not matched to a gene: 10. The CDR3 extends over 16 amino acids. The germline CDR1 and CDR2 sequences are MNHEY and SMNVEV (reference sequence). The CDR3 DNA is TGTGCCAGCAGTTTATCGCCGGCGGGAGTACATGACGAGCAGTACTTC. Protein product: CASSLSPAGVHDEQYF.

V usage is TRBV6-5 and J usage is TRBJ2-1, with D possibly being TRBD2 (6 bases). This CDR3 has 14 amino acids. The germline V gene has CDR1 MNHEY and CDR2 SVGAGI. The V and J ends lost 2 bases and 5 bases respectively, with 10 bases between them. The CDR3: CASSYGRGNNEQFF. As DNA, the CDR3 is TGTGCCAGCAGTTACGGGCGGGGTAACAATGAGCAGTTCTTC.

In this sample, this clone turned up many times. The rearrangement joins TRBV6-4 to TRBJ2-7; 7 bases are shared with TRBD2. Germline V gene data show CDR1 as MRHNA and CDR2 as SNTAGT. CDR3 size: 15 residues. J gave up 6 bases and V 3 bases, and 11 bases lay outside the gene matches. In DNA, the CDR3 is TGTGCCAGCAGTGATCTGGCGGGAGACCGAGGCGAGCAGTACTTC. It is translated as CASSDLAGDRGEQYF.

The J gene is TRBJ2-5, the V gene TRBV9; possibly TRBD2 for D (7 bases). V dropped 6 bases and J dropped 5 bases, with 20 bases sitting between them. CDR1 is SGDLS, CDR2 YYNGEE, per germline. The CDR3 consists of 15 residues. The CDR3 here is CASTPFGGAGETQYF. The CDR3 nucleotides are TGTGCCAGCACCCCTTTTGGGGGGGCGGGTGAGACCCAGTACTTC.

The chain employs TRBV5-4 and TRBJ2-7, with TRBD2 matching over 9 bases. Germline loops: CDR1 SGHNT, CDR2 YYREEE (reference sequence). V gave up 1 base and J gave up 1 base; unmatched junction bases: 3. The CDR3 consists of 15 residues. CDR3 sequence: CASSLSGGPSYEQYF. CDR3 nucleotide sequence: TGTGCCAGCAGCTTGAGCGGGGGGCCGTCCTACGAGCAGTACTTC. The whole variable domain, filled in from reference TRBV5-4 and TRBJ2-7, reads ETGVTQSPTHLIKTRGQQVTLRCSSQSGHNTVSWYQQALGQGPQFIFQYYREEENGRGNFPPRFSGLQFPNYSSELNVNALELDDSALYLCASSLSGGPSYEQYFGPGTRLTVT.

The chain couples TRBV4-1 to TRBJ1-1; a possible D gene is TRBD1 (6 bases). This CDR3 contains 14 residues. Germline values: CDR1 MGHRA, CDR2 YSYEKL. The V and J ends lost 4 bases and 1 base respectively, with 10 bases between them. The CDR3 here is CASSLRGGNTEAFF. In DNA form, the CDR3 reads TGCGCCAGCAGCCTAAGGGGGGGGAACACTGAAGCTTTCTTT.

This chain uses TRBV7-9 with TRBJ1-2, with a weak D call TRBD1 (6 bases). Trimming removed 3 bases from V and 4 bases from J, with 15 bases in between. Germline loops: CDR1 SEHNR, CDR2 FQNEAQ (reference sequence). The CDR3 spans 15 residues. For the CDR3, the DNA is TGTGCCAGCAGCTTTTCAGGGGAGGGGAGCTATGGCTACACCTTC. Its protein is CASSFSGEGSYGYTF.

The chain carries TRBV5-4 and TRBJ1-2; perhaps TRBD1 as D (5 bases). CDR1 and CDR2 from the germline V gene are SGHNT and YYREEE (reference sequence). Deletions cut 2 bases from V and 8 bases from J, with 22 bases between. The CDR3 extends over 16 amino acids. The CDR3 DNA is TGTGCCAGCAGCTTCAGAGGCGTGGGGCTCAAAATGGGCTACACCTTC. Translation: CASSFRGVGLKMGYTF.

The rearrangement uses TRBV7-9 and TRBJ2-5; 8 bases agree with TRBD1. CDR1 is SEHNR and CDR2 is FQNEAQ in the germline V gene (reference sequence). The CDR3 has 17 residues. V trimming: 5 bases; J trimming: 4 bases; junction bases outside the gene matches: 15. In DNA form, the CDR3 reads TGTGCCAGCAGCATCCTTCCGGGACAGGCGGGGACAGAGACCCAGTACTTC. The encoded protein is CASSILPGQAGTETQYF.

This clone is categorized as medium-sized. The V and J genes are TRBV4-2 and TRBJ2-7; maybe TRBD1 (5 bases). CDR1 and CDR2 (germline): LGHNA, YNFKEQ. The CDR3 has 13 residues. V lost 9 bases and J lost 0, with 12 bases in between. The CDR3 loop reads CARVPRDSYEQYF. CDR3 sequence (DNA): TGTGCCAGAGTACCCAGGGACTCCTACGAGCAGTACTTC.

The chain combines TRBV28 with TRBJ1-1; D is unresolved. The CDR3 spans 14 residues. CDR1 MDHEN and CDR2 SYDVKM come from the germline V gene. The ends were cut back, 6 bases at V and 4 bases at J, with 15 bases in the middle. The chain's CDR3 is CASRTHGEGTEAFF. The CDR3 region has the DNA TGTGCCAGCAGGACTCACGGGGAGGGCACTGAAGCTTTCTTT.

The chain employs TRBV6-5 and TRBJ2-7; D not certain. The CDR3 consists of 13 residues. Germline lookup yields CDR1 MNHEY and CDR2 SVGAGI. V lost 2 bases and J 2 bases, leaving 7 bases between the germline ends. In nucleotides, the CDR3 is TGTGCCAGCAGTTACACGAGAGCCTACGAGCAGTACTTC. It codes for CASSYTRAYEQYF.

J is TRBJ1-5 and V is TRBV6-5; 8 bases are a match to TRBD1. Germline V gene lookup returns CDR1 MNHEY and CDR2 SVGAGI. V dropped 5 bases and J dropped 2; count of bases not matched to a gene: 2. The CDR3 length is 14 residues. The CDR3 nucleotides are TGTGCCAGCAGTATGACAGGGGGCAATCAGCCCCAGCATTTT. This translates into CASSMTGGNQPQHF.

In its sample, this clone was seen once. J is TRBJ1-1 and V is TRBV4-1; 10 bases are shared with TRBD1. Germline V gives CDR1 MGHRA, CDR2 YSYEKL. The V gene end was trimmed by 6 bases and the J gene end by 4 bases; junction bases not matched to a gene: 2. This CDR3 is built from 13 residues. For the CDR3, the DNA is TGCGCCAGCAGGTGGACAGGGGGCACTGAAGCTTTCTTT. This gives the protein CASRWTGGTEAFF.

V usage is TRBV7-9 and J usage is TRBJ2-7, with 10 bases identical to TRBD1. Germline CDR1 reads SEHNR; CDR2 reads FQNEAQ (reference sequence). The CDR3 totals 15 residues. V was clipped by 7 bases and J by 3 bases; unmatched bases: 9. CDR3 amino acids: CASTGVTGGFYEQYF. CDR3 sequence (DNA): TGTGCCAGCACCGGTGTGACAGGGGGCTTCTACGAGCAGTACTTC.